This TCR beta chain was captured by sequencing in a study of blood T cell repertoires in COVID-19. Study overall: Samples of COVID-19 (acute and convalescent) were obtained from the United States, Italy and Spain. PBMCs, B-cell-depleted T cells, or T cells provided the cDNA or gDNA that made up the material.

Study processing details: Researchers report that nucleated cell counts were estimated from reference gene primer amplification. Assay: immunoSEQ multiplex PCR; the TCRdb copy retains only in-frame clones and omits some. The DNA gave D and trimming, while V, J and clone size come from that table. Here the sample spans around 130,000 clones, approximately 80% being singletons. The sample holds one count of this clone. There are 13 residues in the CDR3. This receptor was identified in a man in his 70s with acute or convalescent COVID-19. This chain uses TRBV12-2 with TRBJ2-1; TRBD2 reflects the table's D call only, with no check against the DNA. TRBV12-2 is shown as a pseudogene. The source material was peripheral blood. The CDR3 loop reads CASRFSGGGEQFF. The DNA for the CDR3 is TGTGCAAGTCGCTTTAGCGGGGGAGGTGAGCAGTTCTTC.